One and the same sample provided the 4 T cell receptor beta chains below, sequenced in a study of CD4 T cells in relation to SARS-CoV-2 and coronaviruses. CD4+ T cells from unexposed donors were obtained before the COVID-19 pandemic (2011-2018). CD4+ T cells were isolated from the cells after about 11 days of culture. TCRdb's copy holds only in-frame clones and misses some; the assay was immunoSEQ multiplex PCR. The sample lists 15,000 to 20,000 clones, just under 75% occurring once. No cognate antigen is known for these TCRs. Sample: CD4+ T cells from PBMCs, cultured in vitro. The receptors were sampled from a human donor in good health.

The V and J genes are TRBV11-2 and TRBJ2-1; D gene uncertain. V was pared by 0 bases and J by 9 bases, with 12 bases between. The germline gives CDR1 SGHAT, CDR2 FQNNGV. This CDR3 is built from 14 residues. The CDR3 protein is CASSLDWAKLEQFF. CDR3 DNA: TGTGCCAGCAGCTTAGATTGGGCTAAGCTTGAGCAGTTCTTC.

The V call is TRBV7-2, the J call TRBJ2-7; D is possibly TRBD2 (5 bases). V was shortened by 1 base and J by 0 bases, with 10 bases between the two germline ends. This CDR3 is built from 15 residues. Looked up from germline, CDR1 is SGHTA and CDR2 is FQGNSA. CDR3: CASSLGEGSSYEQYF. The CDR3 DNA reads TGTGCCAGCAGCTTAGGAGAGGGTAGCTCCTACGAGCAGTACTTC.

The chain couples TRBV28 to TRBJ1-1, with a tentative D call TRBD1 (5 bases). Germline loops: CDR1 MDHEN, CDR2 SYDVKM. CDR3 length: 13 residues. Trimming took 5 bases from V and 7 from J, leaving 14 bases between them. CDR3 in DNA: TGTGCCAGCAGTAAGCGGGGGGGGGATGAAGCTTTCTTT. As protein: CASSKRGGDEAFF.

This clone was seen a few times. The V and J genes are TRBV27 and TRBJ1-1; the D is unclear. The CDR3 contains 15 residues. Germline V gene data show CDR1 as MNHEY and CDR2 as SMNVEV (reference sequence). V lost 10 bases, J lost 4 bases, and 22 bases lay in between. CDR3 in amino acids: CATRYSWGGSTEAFF. CDR3 in DNA: TGTGCCACTAGGTATTCCTGGGGAGGGAGCACTGAAGCTTTCTTT.